This T cell receptor (beta chain) was retrieved from a study of cytomegalovirus exposure and HLA in healthy donors. The PCR contained 60 Vbeta and 13 Jbeta primers. Here immunoSEQ multiplex PCR was the method, and the copy in TCRdb shows in-frame clones only, minus some. The sample lists 100,000 to 150,000 clones, roughly 80% occurring once. Study-wide points: Under in vitro conditions, three CMV-associated chains were confirmed as specific for CMV antigens. Associated with cytomegalovirus, according to the listing, were 164 TCR beta chains.

About this clone: What it binds is unknown.

Though nominally healthy at sampling, donors likely had unrecorded immune exposures. Trimming left V 6 bases short and J 2 bases short, with 14 bases between. The CDR3 spans 14 residues. The germline V gene encodes CDR1 MNHEY and CDR2 SMNVEV (reference sequence). This sequence originates from a boy between 5 and 17 years old in good health and CMV-seronegative. J is TRBJ2-7 and V is TRBV27; D possibly corresponds to TRBD2 (6 bases). Specimen: PBMCs. CDR3: CASSPKEGTYEQYF. In DNA, the CDR3 is TGTGCCAGCAGCCCGAAGGAGGGCACCTACGAGCAGTACTTC.